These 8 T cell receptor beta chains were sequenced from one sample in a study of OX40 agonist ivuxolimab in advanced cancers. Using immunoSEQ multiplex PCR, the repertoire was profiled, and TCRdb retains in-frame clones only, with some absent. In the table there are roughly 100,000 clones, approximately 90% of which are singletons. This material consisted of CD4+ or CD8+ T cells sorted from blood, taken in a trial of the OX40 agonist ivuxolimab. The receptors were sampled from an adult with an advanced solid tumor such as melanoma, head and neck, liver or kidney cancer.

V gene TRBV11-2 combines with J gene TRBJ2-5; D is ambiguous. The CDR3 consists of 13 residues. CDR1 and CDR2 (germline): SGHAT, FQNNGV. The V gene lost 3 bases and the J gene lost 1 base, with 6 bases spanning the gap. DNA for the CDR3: TGTGCCAGCAGCTTGAGCTCCCAAGAGACCCAGTACTTC. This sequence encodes CASSLSSQETQYF. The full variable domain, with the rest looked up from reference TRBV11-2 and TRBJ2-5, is EAGVAQSPRYKIIEKRQSVAFWCNPISGHATLYWYQQILGQGPKLLIQFQNNGVVDDSQLPKDRFSAERLKGVDSTLKIQPAKLEDSAVYLCASSLSSQETQYFGPGTRLLVL.

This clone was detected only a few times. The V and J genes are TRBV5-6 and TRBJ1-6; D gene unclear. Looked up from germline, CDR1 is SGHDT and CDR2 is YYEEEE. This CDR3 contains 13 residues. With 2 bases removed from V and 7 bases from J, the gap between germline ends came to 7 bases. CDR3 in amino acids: CASSFSINSPLHF. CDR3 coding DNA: TGTGCCAGCAGCTTCTCGATCAATTCACCCCTCCACTTT. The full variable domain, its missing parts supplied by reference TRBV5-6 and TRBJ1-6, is DAGVTQSPTHLIKTRGQQVTLRCSPKSGHDTVSWYQQALGQGPQFIFQYYEEEERQRGNFPDRFSGHQFPNYSSELNVNALLLGDSALYLCASSFSINSPLHFGNGTRLTVT.

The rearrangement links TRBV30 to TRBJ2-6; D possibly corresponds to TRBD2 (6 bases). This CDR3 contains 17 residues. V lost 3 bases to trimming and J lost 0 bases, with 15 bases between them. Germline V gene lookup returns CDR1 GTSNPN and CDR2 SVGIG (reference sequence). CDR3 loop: CAWSGTAGNSGANVLTF. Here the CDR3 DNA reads TGTGCCTGGAGCGGTACAGCGGGCAACTCTGGGGCCAACGTCCTGACTTTC.

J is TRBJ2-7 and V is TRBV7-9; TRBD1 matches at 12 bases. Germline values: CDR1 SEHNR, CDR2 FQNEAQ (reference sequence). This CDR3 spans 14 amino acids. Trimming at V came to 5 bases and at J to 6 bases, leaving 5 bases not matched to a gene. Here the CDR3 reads CASSTGTGGGEQYF. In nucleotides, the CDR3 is TGTGCCAGCAGCACCGGGACAGGGGGCGGCGAGCAGTACTTC. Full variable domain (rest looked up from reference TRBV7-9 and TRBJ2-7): DTGVSQNPRHKITKRGQNVTFRCDPISEHNRLYWYRQTLGQGPEFLTYFQNEAQLEKSRLLSDRFSAERPKGSFSTLEIQRTEQGDSAMYLCASSTGTGGGEQYFGPGTRLTVT.

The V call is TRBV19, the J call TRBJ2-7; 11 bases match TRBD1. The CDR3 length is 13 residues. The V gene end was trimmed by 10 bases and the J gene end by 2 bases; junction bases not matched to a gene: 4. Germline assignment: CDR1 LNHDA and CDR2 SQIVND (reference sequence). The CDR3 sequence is CATRDRGAYEQYF. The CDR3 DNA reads TGTGCCACCCGGGACAGGGGGGCCTACGAGCAGTACTTC. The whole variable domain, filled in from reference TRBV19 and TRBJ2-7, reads DGGITQSPKYLFRKEGQNVTLSCEQNLNHDAMYWYRQDPGQGLRLIYYSQIVNDFQKGDIAEGYSVSREKKESFPLTVTSAQKNPTAFYLCATRDRGAYEQYFGPGTRLTVT.

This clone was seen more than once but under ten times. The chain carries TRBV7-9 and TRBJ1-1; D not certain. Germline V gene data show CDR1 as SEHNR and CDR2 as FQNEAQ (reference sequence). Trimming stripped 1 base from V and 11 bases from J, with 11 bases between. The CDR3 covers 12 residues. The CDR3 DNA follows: TGTGCCAGCAGCTTAGAAGGAATTGGCGCTTTCTTT. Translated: CASSLEGIGAFF.

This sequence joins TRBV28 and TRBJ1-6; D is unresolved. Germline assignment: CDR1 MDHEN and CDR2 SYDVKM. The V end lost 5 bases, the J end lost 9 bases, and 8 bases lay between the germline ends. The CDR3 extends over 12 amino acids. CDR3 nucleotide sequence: TGTGCCAGCAGTCTCTGGAGTTCACCCCTCCACTTT. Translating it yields CASSLWSSPLHF.

Written as DNA, the CDR3 is TGTGCCAGTAGACCCGGGACAGGGGGCACCGAGCAGTACTTC. This sequence encodes CASRPGTGGTEQYF. This rearrangement joins TRBV27 to TRBJ2-7; TRBD1 aligns across 12 bases. Germline CDR1 is MNHEY and CDR2 is SMNVEV (reference sequence). V lost 9 bases to trimming and J lost 6 bases; unmatched junction nucleotides: 9. The CDR3 totals 14 residues.